Detailed here is one T cell receptor (beta chain). Its antigen is not identified. UMI-tagged TRB cDNA libraries were built via 5' RACE. TCRdb re-called the 5' RACE reads and gives one entry per CDR3 protein, without DNA. The table for this sample gives 140,000 to 150,000 distinct CDR3 sequences. These data are taken from a study of CXCR3-negative and CXCR3-positive naive CD8 T cells. Study-level information: Per-library TRB read counts averaged about 1.5 +/- 0.3 million, adding up to 110 million to 150 million in total. Study observations and caveats: Against CXCR3-negative naive cells, CXCR3-positive naive cells showed more hydrophobic TRB CDR3s. Much lower diversity was found in memory CD8+ cells, while both naive subsets had comparably high diversity. Memory cells showed distinct TRBV-TRBJ patterns, while the two naive subsets matched.

CDR1 is SQVTM and CDR2 is ANQGSEA in the germline V gene. The CDR3 spans 14 residues. The TCR was taken from a human donor in good health. Some clones in this sample may be carry-over from other donors' samples. V gene TRBV29-1 combines with J gene TRBJ2-7. The sequenced material came from naive CXCR3+ CD8+ T cells from blood. Specified subset: CD45RO-CCR7+CD27+CD95- naive CD8+ T cells expressing CXCR3 (TNR3+). CDR3 in amino acids: CSVEDEGKDYEQYF.